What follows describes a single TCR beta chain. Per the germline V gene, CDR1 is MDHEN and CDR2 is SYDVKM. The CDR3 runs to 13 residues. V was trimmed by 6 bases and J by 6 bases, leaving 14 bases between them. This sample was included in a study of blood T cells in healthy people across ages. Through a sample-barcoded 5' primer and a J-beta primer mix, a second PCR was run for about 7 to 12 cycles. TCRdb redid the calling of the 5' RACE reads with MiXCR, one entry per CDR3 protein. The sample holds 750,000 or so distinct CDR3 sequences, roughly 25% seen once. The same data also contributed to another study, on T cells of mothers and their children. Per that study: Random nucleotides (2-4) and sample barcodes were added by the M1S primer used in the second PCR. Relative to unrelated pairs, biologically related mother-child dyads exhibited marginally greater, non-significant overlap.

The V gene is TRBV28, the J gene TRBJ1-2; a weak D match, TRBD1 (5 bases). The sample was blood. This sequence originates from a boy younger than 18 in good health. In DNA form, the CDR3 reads TGTGCCAGCAGCCTAGACAGAAGACATGGCTACACCTTC. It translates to CASSLDRRHGYTF.